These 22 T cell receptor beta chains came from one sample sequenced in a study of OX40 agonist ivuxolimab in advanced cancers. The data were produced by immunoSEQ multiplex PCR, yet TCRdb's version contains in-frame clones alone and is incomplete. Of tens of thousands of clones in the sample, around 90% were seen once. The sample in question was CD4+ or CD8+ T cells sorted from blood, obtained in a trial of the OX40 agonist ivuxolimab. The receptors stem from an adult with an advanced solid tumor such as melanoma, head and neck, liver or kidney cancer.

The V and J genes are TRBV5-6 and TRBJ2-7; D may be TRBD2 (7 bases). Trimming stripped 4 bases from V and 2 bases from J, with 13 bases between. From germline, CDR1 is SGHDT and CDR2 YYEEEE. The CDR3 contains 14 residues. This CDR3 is CASSRRGGTYEQYF. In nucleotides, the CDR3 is TGTGCCAGCAGCCGTAGGGGGGGGACCTACGAGCAGTACTTC.

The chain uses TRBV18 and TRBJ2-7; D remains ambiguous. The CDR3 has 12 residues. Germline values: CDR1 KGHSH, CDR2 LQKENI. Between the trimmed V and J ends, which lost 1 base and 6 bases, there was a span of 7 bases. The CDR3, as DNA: TGTGCCAGCTCACCACTTTCTCGCGAGCAGTACTTC. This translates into CASSPLSREQYF.

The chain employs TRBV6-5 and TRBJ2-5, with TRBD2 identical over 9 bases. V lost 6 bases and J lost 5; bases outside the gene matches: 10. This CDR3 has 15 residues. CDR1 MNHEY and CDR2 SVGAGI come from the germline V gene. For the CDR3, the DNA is TGTGCCAGCAGCCCCGTAGCGGGAGAATGGGAGACCCAGTACTTC. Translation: CASSPVAGEWETQYF.

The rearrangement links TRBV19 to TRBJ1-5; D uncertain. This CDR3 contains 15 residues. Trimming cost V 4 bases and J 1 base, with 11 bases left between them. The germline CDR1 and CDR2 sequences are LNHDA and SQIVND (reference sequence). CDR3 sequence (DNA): TGTGCCAGTAGTAGACGAGTGCAGAGCAATCAGCCCCAGCATTTT. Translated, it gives CASSRRVQSNQPQHF.

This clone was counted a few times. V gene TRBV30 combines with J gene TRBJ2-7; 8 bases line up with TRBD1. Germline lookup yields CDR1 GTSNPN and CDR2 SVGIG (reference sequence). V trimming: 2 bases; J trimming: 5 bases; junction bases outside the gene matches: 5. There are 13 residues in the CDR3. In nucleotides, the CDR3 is TGTGCCTGGAGTCGAGGACAGGGTCACGAGCAGTACTTC. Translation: CAWSRGQGHEQYF. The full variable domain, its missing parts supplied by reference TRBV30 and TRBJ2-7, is SQTIHQWPATLVQPVGSPLSLECTVEGTSNPNLYWYRQAAGRGLQLLFYSVGIGQISSEVPQNLSASRPQDRQFILSSKKLLLSDSGFYLCAWSRGQGHEQYFGPGTRLTVT.

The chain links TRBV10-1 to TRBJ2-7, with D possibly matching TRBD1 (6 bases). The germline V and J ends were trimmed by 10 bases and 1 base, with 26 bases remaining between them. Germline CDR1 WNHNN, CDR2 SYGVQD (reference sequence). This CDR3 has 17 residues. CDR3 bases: TGCGCCACCGGATTTCCTACCAGACAGGTGGGGTCCTACGAGCAGTACTTC. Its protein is CATGFPTRQVGSYEQYF.

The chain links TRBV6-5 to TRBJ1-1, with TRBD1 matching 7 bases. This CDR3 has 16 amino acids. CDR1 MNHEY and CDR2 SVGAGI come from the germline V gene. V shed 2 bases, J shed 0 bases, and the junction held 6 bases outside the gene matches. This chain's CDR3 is CASSYATGSMNTEAFF. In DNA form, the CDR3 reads TGTGCCAGCAGTTACGCGACAGGGAGTATGAACACTGAAGCTTTCTTT.

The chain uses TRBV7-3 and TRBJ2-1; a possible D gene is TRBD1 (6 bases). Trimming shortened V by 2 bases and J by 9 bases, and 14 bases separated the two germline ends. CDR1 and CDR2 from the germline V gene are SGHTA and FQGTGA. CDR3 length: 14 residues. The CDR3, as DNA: TGTGCCAGCAGCTTAGGATTACAGGGTAGTGAGCAGTTCTTC. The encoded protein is CASSLGLQGSEQFF.

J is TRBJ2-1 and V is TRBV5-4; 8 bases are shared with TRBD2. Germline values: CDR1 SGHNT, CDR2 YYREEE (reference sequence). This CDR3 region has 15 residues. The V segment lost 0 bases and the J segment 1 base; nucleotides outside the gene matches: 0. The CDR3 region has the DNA TGTGCCAGCAGCTTGGAGCGGGAGTCCTACAATGAGCAGTTCTTC. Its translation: CASSLERESYNEQFF.

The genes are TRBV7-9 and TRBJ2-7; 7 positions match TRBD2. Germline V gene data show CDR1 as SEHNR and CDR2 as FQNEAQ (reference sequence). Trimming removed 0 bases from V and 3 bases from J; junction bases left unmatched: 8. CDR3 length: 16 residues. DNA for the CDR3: TGTGCCAGCAGCTTAGCCTCGGGGGAGGGTTACTACGAGCAGTACTTC. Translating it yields CASSLASGEGYYEQYF.

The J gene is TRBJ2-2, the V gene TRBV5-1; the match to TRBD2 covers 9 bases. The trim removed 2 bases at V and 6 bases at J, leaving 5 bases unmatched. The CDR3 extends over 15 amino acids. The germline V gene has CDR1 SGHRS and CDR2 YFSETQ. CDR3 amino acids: CASSLGTSSAGELFF. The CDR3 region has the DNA TGCGCCAGCAGCTTAGGGACTAGCAGCGCCGGGGAGCTGTTTTTT. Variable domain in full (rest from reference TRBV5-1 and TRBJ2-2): KAGVTQTPRYLIKTRGQQVTLSCSPISGHRSVSWYQQTPGQGLQFLFEYFSETQRNKGNFPGRFSGRQFSNSRSEMNVSTLELGDSALYLCASSLGTSSAGELFFGEGSRLTVL.

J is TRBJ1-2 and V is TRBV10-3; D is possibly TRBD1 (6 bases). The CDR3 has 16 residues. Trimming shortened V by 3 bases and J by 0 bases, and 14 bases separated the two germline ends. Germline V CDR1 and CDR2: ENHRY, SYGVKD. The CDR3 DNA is TGTGCCATCAGTGAATCGAACAGGGAAGCTAACTATGGCTACACCTTC. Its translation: CAISESNREANYGYTF.

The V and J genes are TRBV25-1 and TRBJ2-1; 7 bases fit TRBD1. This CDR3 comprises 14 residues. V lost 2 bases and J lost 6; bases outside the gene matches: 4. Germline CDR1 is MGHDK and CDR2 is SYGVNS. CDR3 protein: CASSEVKGANEQFF. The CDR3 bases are TGTGCCAGCAGTGAAGTAAAGGGGGCCAATGAGCAGTTCTTC. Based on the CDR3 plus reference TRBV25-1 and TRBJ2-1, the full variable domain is EADIYQTPRYLVIGTGKKITLECSQTMGHDKMYWYQQDPGMELHLIHYSYGVNSTEKGDLSSESTVSRIRTEHFPLTLESARPSHTSQYLCASSEVKGANEQFFGPGTRLTVL.

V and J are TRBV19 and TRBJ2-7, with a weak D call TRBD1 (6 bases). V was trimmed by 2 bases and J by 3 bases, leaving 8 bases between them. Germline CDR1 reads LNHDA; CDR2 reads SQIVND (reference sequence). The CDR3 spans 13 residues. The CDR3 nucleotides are TGTGCCAGTAGTATAAGAGGGGGCTACGAGCAGTACTTC. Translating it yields CASSIRGGYEQYF. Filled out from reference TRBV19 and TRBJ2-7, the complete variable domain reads DGGITQSPKYLFRKEGQNVTLSCEQNLNHDAMYWYRQDPGQGLRLIYYSQIVNDFQKGDIAEGYSVSREKKESFPLTVTSAQKNPTAFYLCASSIRGGYEQYFGPGTRLTVT.

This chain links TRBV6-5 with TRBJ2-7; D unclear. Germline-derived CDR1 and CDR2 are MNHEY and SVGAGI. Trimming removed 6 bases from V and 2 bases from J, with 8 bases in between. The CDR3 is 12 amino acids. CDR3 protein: CASSYLAYEQYF. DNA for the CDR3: TGTGCCAGCAGCTATCTCGCCTACGAGCAGTACTTC.

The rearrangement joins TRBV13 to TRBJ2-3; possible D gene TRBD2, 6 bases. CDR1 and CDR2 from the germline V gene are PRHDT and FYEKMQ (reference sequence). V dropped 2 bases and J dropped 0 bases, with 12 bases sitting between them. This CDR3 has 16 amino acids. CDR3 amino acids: CASSLRAGTSTDTQYF. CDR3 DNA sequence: TGTGCCAGCAGCTTAAGAGCGGGTACTAGCACAGATACGCAGTATTTT.

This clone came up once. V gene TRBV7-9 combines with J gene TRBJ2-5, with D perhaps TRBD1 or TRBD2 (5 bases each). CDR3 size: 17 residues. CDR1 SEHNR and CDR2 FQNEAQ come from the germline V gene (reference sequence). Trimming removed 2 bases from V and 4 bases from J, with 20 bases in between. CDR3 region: CASSLRGVGTGGETQYF. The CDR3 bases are TGTGCCAGCAGCTTAAGGGGAGTAGGGACCGGTGGAGAGACCCAGTACTTC.

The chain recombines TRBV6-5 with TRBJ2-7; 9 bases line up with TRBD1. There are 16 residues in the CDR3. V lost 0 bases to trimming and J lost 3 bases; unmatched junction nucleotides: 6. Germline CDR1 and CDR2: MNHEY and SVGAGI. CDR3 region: CASSYSLRQGGYEQYF. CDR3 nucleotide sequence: TGTGCCAGCAGTTACTCTTTGAGACAGGGGGGCTACGAGCAGTACTTC.

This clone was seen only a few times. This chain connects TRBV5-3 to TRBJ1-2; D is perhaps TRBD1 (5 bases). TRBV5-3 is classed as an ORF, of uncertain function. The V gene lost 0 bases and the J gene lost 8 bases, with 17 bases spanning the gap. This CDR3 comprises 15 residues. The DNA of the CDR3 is TGTGCCAGAAGCTTGGACGGCAGGGAGGAATACGGCTACACCTTC. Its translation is CARSLDGREEYGYTF.

The DNA of the CDR3 is TGTGCCAGCAGCGCAGGCTTCGGCTCTAGCACAGATACGCAGTATTTT. It encodes CASSAGFGSSTDTQYF. The chain recombines TRBV11-2 with TRBJ2-3; D ambiguous. CDR1 and CDR2 (germline): SGHAT, FQNNGV. Trimming removed 5 bases at V and 0 bases at J, with 15 bases between. The length of the CDR3 is 16 residues.

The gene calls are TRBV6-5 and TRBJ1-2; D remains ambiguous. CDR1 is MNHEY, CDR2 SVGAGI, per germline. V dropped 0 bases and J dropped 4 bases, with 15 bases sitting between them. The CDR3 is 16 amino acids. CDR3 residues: CASSYSFQDLSYGYTF. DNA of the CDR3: TGTGCCAGCAGTTACTCGTTCCAGGACCTTTCCTATGGCTACACCTTC.

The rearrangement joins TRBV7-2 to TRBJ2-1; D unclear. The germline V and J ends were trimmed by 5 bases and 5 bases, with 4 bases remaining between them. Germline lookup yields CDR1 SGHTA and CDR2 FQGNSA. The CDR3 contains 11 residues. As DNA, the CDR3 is TGTGCCAGCAGCGCTAACAATGAGCAGTTCTTC. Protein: CASSANNEQFF.